This entry is about one T cell receptor beta chain. Its target is not known. The data originate from a study of cytomegalovirus exposure and HLA in healthy donors. Findings and limits, study-wide: Accurate predictions that matched the HLA-A and HLA-B alleles of most subjects were reportedly made from TCR beta sequences. Later analysis reportedly placed an Asian-associated ancestry cluster below the approximately 700-donor mean in N-insertions. A later analysis reported that several of the most significant clusters appeared to be linked to common viral pathogens, among them Epstein-Barr virus.

PCR used 60 Vbeta primers and 13 Jbeta primers. Libraries were prepared by immunoSEQ multiplex PCR; TCRdb keeps only in-frame clonotypes and omits some of them. This sample carries approximately 120,000 clones, approximately 78% of them seen once, and the ten largest clones take less than 1.1%. CDR1 and CDR2 from the germline V gene are SNHLY and FYNNEI. The trim removed 3 bases at V and 5 bases at J, leaving 4 bases unmatched. There are 15 residues in the CDR3. While unrecorded immune exposures were likely, the donors were nominally healthy when sampled. This clonotype originated in a woman under 40 in good health and CMV-seronegative. The specimen sequenced was PBMCs. V is TRBV2 and J is TRBJ1-4; 9 positions match TRBD1. The CDR3 bases are TGTGCCAGCAGTGAGCAAGACAGGGGGAATGAAAAACTGTTTTTT. This codes for CASSEQDRGNEKLFF.